This T cell receptor (beta chain) was retrieved from a study of CXCR3-negative and CXCR3-positive naive CD8 T cells. Study results and limitations: More hydrophobic TRB CDR3s were found in CXCR3-positive naive cells than in CXCR3-negative naive cells.

This clonotype is called medium-sized based on its frequency. Its antigen is undetermined. TRB cDNA libraries were made by UMI-labeled 5' RACE. TCRdb reworked the 5' RACE reads into one entry per CDR3 protein, no DNA. Its clone listing holds 7,000 to 8,500 distinct CDR3 sequences. CDR1 and CDR2 (germline): SQVTM, ANQGSEA. This CDR3 spans 13 amino acids. V gene TRBV29-1 combines with J gene TRBJ2-7. The receptor was derived from a human donor in good health. Some clones in this sample may be carry-over from other donors' samples. Sequenced material: naive CXCR3+ CD8+ T cells from blood. Stated subset: CD45RO-CCR7+CD27+CD95- naive CD8+ T cells expressing CXCR3 (TNR3+). The CDR3 loop is CSVMVGNSYEQYF.